Following are 23 T cell receptor beta chains from one sample sequenced in a study of CD8+ T cells in alopecia areata listed by TCRdb under 2018. Library preparation was by the immunoSEQ multiplex PCR assay. RNA was extracted from all samples and reverse transcribed into cDNA, which served as template for TCR sequencing. Here the immuneACCESS table is served through TCRdb, limited to in-frame sequences with V and J called. Missing clones are a known gap in these copies; in checked studies unresolved V genes cover under half, and the rest lacks a known reason. In this sample the table shows 65,000 to 75,000 clones, approximately 45% of which occur a single time. About 18% of the sample is in the top ten clones. The time point label here, explained by the study, means: baseline before oral tofacitinib. The input for sequencing was CD8+ T cells sorted from blood, taken at week 0. The origin of the receptors is a human donor with alopecia areata.

This sequence joins TRBV7-9 and TRBJ1-2; D is ambiguous. Germline CDR1 SEHNR, CDR2 FQNEAQ (reference sequence). V lost 5 bases and J 6 bases, leaving 13 bases between the germline ends. This CDR3 has 13 amino acids. CDR3 residues: CASSAAEEDGYTF. CDR3 sequence (DNA): TGTGCCAGCAGCGCCGCGGAGGAGGATGGCTACACCTTC.

This clone was counted a few times. This chain links TRBV5-1 with TRBJ2-7; 8 bases map to TRBD2. V was pared by 3 bases and J by 3 bases, with 8 bases of the junction left unmatched. There are 15 residues in the CDR3. CDR1 SGHRS and CDR2 YFSETQ come from the germline V gene. As DNA, the CDR3 is TGCGCCAGCAGCTCTTCTAGCGGGCCCTACTACGAGCAGTACTTC. This gives the protein CASSSSSGPYYEQYF.

The chain has TRBV7-2 and TRBJ2-2, with 10 bases matching TRBD2. This CDR3 spans 18 amino acids. V trimming: 3 bases; J trimming: 7 bases; junction bases outside the gene matches: 14. Per germline, CDR1 SGHTA and CDR2 FQGNSA. The CDR3 loop is CASSFPLSLAGPLGELFF. The CDR3 bases are TGTGCCAGCAGCTTTCCCCTGTCACTAGCGGGACCTCTCGGGGAGCTGTTTTTT.

This clone was detected only a few times. The CDR3: CSVDPGRYNEQFF. Written as DNA, the CDR3 is TGCAGCGTTGACCCGGGCCGATACAATGAGCAGTTCTTC. V gene TRBV29-1 combines with J gene TRBJ2-1; no definite D call. V was trimmed by 3 bases and J by 4 bases, leaving 10 bases between them. Per the germline V gene, CDR1 is SQVTM and CDR2 is ANQGSEA. CDR3 length: 13 amino acids.

This chain uses TRBV5-6 with TRBJ2-5; TRBD2 is a possible D gene (6 bases). The CDR3 has 14 residues. V shed 2 bases and J shed 5 bases, with 13 bases lying between them. The germline V gene has CDR1 SGHDT and CDR2 YYEEEE. The CDR3 loop reads CASSFGTPGETQYF. The CDR3 DNA reads as TGTGCCAGCAGCTTCGGGACTCCCGGGGAGACCCAGTACTTC.

V and J are TRBV14 and TRBJ2-3, with 7 positions matching TRBD1. The V gene end was trimmed by 3 bases and the J gene end by 2 bases; junction bases not matched to a gene: 8. This CDR3 has 16 amino acids. In germline, CDR1 is SGHDN, CDR2 FVKESK. The CDR3 protein is CASSQTTGAPTDTQYF. In DNA, the CDR3 is TGTGCCAGCAGCCAGACTACAGGGGCCCCCACAGATACGCAGTATTTT.

The chain carries TRBV19 and TRBJ2-1, with D unclear. V lost 5 bases and J 2 bases, leaving 10 bases between the germline ends. This CDR3 is 14 amino acids long. Germline lookup yields CDR1 LNHDA and CDR2 SQIVND (reference sequence). The CDR3 coding sequence is TGTGCCAGTAGTTTTGGCGAGGCCTACAATGAGCAGTTCTTC. Residues: CASSFGEAYNEQFF.

The V gene is TRBV21-1, the J gene TRBJ1-1. TRBV21-1 is recorded as a pseudogene. This CDR3 contains 16 residues. Here the CDR3 reads CASSKAQEGINTEAFF. In DNA form, the CDR3 reads TGTGCCAGCAGCAAAGCGCAGGAGGGGATTAACACTGAAGCTTTCTTT.

This clone appeared many times. This rearrangement joins TRBV7-2 to TRBJ2-7; TRBD1 is a possible D gene (5 bases). Germline CDR1 is SGHTA and CDR2 is FQGNSA. V dropped 5 bases and J dropped 5 bases, with 16 bases sitting between them. The CDR3 consists of 14 residues. Here the CDR3 DNA reads TGTGCCAGCAGCCCACTTAGGGGCCCACACGAGCAGTACTTC. As protein: CASSPLRGPHEQYF.

The count of this clone is one. This chain uses TRBV27 with TRBJ2-5, with D possibly TRBD2 on 6 matching bases. This CDR3 comprises 14 residues. Germline values: CDR1 MNHEY, CDR2 SMNVEV (reference sequence). V lost 5 bases and J 4 bases, leaving 14 bases between the germline ends. The CDR3: CASSTPGLRETQYF. The CDR3 DNA is TGTGCCAGCAGTACACCGGGACTTCGAGAGACCCAGTACTTC.

This clone has just a few counts. The rearrangement links TRBV7-9 to TRBJ2-2; 11 bases line up with TRBD1. The V gene's germline CDR1 is SEHNR and CDR2 FQNEAQ (reference sequence). Trimming took 1 base from V and 5 from J; bases not matched to a gene: 6. This CDR3 contains 17 residues. For the CDR3, the DNA is TGTGCCAGCAGCTTAGGCCTCCGGGACAGGGGGACCGGGGAGCTGTTTTTT. This codes for CASSLGLRDRGTGELFF.

A single count supports this clone. The CDR3 DNA sequence: TGTGCCAGCAGCATCAACTCCGGGACTCGTAATACGCAGTATTTT. Residues: CASSINSGTRNTQYF. The gene calls are TRBV7-2 and TRBJ2-3; perhaps TRBD2 as D (6 bases). V was cut by 5 bases and J by 7 bases, with 19 bases left in between. This CDR3 spans 15 amino acids. Looked up from germline, CDR1 is SGHTA and CDR2 is FQGNSA.

This clone came up a few times. The chain links TRBV2 to TRBJ2-2; the D call may be TRBD1 or TRBD2 (5 bases each). V lost 11 bases to trimming and J lost 5 bases, with 24 bases between them. This CDR3 has 16 amino acids. Germline CDR1 is SNHLY and CDR2 is FYNNEI. This CDR3 reads CADRRTHPEGTGELFF. CDR3 nucleotide sequence: TGTGCCGACAGACGGACGCACCCTGAGGGGACCGGGGAGCTGTTTTTT.

The rearrangement uses TRBV29-1 and TRBJ2-3, with no clear D. Germline CDR1 SQVTM, CDR2 ANQGSEA. There are 13 residues in the CDR3. This CDR3 reads CSARVPSTDTQYF. As DNA, the CDR3 is TGCAGTGCGAGAGTTCCTAGCACAGATACGCAGTATTTT.

Comments on this clone: The junction departs from germline at one end; a sequencing error may be responsible. The rearrangement uses TRBV6-5 and TRBJ2-4; D possibly corresponds to TRBD1 (5 bases). Germline CDR1 reads MNHEY; CDR2 reads SVGAGI. The CDR3 is 10 residues long. Written as DNA, the CDR3 is TGTGCCAGCAGTGCCGACAGTGTGGTCTTC. Translated: CASSADSVVF.

This clone was detected only a few times. The chain combines TRBV5-6 with TRBJ1-2; D gene ambiguous. CDR1 and CDR2 (germline): SGHDT, YYEEEE. V shed 4 bases and J shed 7 bases, with 14 bases lying between them. This CDR3 has 13 residues. The CDR3 nucleotides are TGTGCCAGCAGCCCCGGACGAAACGGTGGCTACACCTTC. It encodes CASSPGRNGGYTF. Filled out from reference TRBV5-6 and TRBJ1-2, the complete variable domain reads DAGVTQSPTHLIKTRGQQVTLRCSPKSGHDTVSWYQQALGQGPQFIFQYYEEEERQRGNFPDRFSGHQFPNYSSELNVNALLLGDSALYLCASSPGRNGGYTFGSGTRLTVV.

The CDR3 DNA reads as TGTGCCAGCAGCCAAGAAGGCAGTACTTCTGGGGCCAACGTCCTGACTTTC. This translates into CASSQEGSTSGANVLTF. V usage is TRBV4-2 and J usage is TRBJ2-6; no reliable D call. The ends were cut back, 0 bases at V and 1 base at J, with 10 bases in the middle. The V gene's germline CDR1 is LGHNA and CDR2 YNFKEQ. The CDR3 loop spans 17 amino acids.

This clone was seen many times. The chain carries TRBV9 and TRBJ2-1; no clear D. The CDR3 spans 15 residues. Trimming shortened V by 0 bases and J by 0 bases, and 7 bases separated the two germline ends. Germline V gene data show CDR1 as SGDLS and CDR2 as YYNGEE. The CDR3 DNA reads TGTGCCAGCAGCGTAGCCGGATACTCCTACAATGAGCAGTTCTTC. Translating gives CASSVAGYSYNEQFF. The full variable domain, in which reference TRBV9 and TRBJ2-1 provide the parts outside the CDR3, is DSGVTQTPKHLITATGQRVTLRCSPRSGDLSVYWYQQSLDQGLQFLIQYYNGEERAKGNILERFSAQQFPDLHSELNLSSLELGDSALYFCASSVAGYSYNEQFFGPGTRLTVL.

V gene TRBV5-6 combines with J gene TRBJ2-3; 8 bases agree with TRBD2. Germline V CDR1 and CDR2: SGHDT, YYEEEE. The CDR3 extends over 16 amino acids. After removal of 5 bases from V and 2 bases from J, the junction contained 10 bases not matched to a gene. The DNA for the CDR3 is TGTGCCAGCAGTCCAGCGGGAGCTACCTACACAGATACGCAGTATTTT. Its protein product is CASSPAGATYTDTQYF.

This clone was seen a handful of times. The chain has TRBV7-9 and TRBJ1-1, with D perhaps TRBD1 (6 bases). Trimming left V 1 base short and J 0 bases short, with 15 bases between. Germline-derived CDR1 and CDR2 are SEHNR and FQNEAQ (reference sequence). The CDR3 spans 17 residues. DNA of the CDR3: TGTGCCAGCAGCTTAGAGGACCCGGGACACGTGAACACTGAAGCTTTCTTT. Encoded protein: CASSLEDPGHVNTEAFF.

The J gene is TRBJ1-1, the V gene TRBV29-1, with D tentatively TRBD1 (5 bases). The V gene's germline CDR1 is SQVTM and CDR2 ANQGSEA. CDR3 length: 13 residues. V was cut by 3 bases and J by 2 bases, with 10 bases left in between. CDR3 in amino acids: CSVESGLNTEAFF. For the CDR3, the DNA is TGCAGCGTTGAGTCAGGGTTAAACACTGAAGCTTTCTTT.

As for this clone: Compared with germline, one end of the junction differs, possibly owing to a read error. V and J are TRBV29-1 and TRBJ1-2, with 7 bases aligning to TRBD1. CDR3 length: 13 amino acids. CDR1 is SQVTM, CDR2 ANQGSEA, per germline. The CDR3 region has the DNA TGCAGCGTCGAAGACAGGGTTCATCAAGGCTACACCTTC. Protein product: CSVEDRVHQGYTF.

The rearrangement uses TRBV7-2 and TRBJ1-2; a weak D match, TRBD1 (6 bases). The CDR3 loop spans 16 amino acids. Trimming stripped 2 bases from V and 5 bases from J, with 18 bases between. The V gene's germline CDR1 is SGHTA and CDR2 FQGNSA. CDR3 sequence reads: CASSLSRGAAWYGYTF. The CDR3 DNA is TGTGCCAGCAGCTTATCTCGGGGGGCCGCGTGGTATGGCTACACCTTC.